This T cell receptor beta chain emerged from a study of cytomegalovirus exposure and HLA in healthy donors. Study-level findings and limits: TCR beta V- and J-gene trimming was later associated with a missense DCLRE1C variant. No immune exposure information besides CMV serostatus was available. Listed as cytomegalovirus-associated were approximately 160 TCR beta chains.

Primers: 60 Vbeta forward and 13 Jbeta reverse. Sequenced by immunoSEQ multiplex PCR; TCRdb stores in-frame clones only, minus some. The sample yields about 100,000 clones, around 77% seen once. V dropped 5 bases and J dropped 3 bases, with 8 bases sitting between them. Germline V gene data show CDR1 as LNHDA and CDR2 as SQIVND (reference sequence). The CDR3 extends over 13 amino acids. As regards this clone: Its antigen is as yet unknown.

The sequence came from a woman aged 55-70 years in good health and CMV-seropositive. V usage is TRBV19 and J usage is TRBJ1-5, with D possibly TRBD1 on 5 matching bases. Sequenced sample: PBMCs. DNA for the CDR3: TGTGCCAGTAGTCCCAGGGACAATCAGCCCCAGCATTTT. Translating it yields CASSPRDNQPQHF.